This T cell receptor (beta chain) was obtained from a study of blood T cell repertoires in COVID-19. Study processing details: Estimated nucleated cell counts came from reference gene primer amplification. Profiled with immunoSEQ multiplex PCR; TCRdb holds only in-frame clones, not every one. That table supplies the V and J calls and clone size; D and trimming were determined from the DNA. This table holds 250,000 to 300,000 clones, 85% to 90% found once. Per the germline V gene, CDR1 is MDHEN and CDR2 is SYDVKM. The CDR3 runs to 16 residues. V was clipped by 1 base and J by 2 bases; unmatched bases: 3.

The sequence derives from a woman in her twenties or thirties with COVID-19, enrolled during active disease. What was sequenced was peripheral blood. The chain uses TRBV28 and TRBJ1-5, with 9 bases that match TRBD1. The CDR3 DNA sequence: TGTGCCAGCAGTTTATCCGGGACAGGGCGCAATCAGCCCCAGCATTTT. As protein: CASSLSGTGRNQPQHF.